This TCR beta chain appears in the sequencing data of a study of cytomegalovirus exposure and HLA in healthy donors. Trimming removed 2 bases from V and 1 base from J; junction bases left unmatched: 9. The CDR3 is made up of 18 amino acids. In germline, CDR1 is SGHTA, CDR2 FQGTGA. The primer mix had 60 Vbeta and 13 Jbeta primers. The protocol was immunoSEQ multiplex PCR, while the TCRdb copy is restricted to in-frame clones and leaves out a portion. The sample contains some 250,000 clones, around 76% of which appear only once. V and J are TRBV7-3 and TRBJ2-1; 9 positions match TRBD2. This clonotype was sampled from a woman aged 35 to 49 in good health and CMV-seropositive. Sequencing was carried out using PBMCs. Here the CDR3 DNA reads TGTGCCAGCAGCTTAGTAGCGGGAGCACCTTTGTCCTACAATGAGCAGTTCTTC. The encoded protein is CASSLVAGAPLSYNEQFF.